This T cell receptor (beta chain) comes out of a study of T cells in Graves' hyperthyroidism and ophthalmopathy. TCR beta CDR3 regions were amplified from RNA. A set of HTBI primers served as the primers for a first-round RT-PCR of the TCR CDR3. Each CDR3 protein is one row after TCRdb ran MiXCR on the multiplex PCR reads. The sample holds about half a million distinct CDR3 sequences; around 20% are singletons and the top ten take around 50%. The V gene end was trimmed by 2 bases and the J gene end by 6 bases; junction bases not matched to a gene: 2. Germline V gene sequence: CDR1 DFQATT, CDR2 SNEGSKA (reference sequence). This CDR3 has 12 amino acids. This clonotype was recorded many times. Its specificity is not known. Findings and caveats of the study: A model built on 13 V-J features separated ophthalmopathy from stable hyperthyroidism. With a median lead of around 6.7 months before onset, the model predicted ophthalmopathy.

V gene TRBV20-1 combines with J gene TRBJ2-7; 9 nucleotides line up with TRBD1. Input material: blood. This receptor was obtained from a man aged 35 to 55 with Graves' ophthalmopathy. This chain's CDR3 is CSARRQGGEQYF. In DNA form, the CDR3 reads TGCAGTGCTAGACGACAGGGGGGCGAGCAGTACTTC.